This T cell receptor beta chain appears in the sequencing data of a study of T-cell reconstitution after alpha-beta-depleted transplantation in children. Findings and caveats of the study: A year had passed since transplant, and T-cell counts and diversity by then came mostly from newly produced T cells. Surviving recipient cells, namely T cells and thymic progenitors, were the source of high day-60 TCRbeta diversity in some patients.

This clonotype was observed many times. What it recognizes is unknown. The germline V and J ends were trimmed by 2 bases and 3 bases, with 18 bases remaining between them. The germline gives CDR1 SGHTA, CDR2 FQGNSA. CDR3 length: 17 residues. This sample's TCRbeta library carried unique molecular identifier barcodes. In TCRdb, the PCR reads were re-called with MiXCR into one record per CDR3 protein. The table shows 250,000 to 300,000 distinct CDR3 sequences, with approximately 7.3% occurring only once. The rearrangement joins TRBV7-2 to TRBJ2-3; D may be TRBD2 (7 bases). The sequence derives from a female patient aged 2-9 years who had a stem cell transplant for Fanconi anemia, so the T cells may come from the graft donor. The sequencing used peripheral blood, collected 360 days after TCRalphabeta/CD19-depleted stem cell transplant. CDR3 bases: TGTGCCAGCAGCTTACTAAATGCGGGGGCGCTTACAGATACGCAGTATTTT. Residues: CASSLLNAGALTDTQYF.